These 11 T cell receptor beta chains originate from one sample sequenced in a study of T cells in narcolepsy. Sequenced by immunoSEQ multiplex PCR; TCRdb stores in-frame clones only, minus some. The data show about 32,000 clones, 70% to 80% seen once. Sequenced input: CD45RA- memory CD4+ T cells from PBMCs. Source of these receptors: a human donor with narcolepsy.

The rearrangement uses TRBV19 and TRBJ2-3, with D perhaps matching TRBD2 (7 bases). V was shortened by 7 bases and J by 0 bases, with 14 bases between the two germline ends. The CDR3 contains 15 residues. The germline V gene encodes CDR1 LNHDA and CDR2 SQIVND (reference sequence). The CDR3 here is CASNKGGASTDTQYF. CDR3 bases: TGTGCCAGTAACAAAGGGGGGGCTAGCACAGATACGCAGTATTTT.

The chain employs TRBV2 and TRBJ1-5; D is possibly TRBD1 (5 bases). Germline values: CDR1 SNHLY, CDR2 FYNNEI. This CDR3 spans 12 amino acids. Trimming left V 7 bases short and J 8 bases short, with 12 bases between. This chain's CDR3 is CASNQGIEPQHF. The CDR3 nucleotides read TGTGCCAGCAACCAGGGAATTGAGCCCCAGCATTTT.

The rearrangement links TRBV7-6 to TRBJ1-1; 8 bases agree with TRBD1. This CDR3 comprises 15 residues. The V and J ends lost 1 base and 7 bases, in that order; junction bases with no gene match: 8. Per germline, CDR1 SGHVS and CDR2 FNYEAQ. The DNA of the CDR3 is TGTGCCAGCAGCTTAGGCCAGGGGGCGTTGGATGAAGCTTTCTTT. Encoded protein: CASSLGQGALDEAFF.

The chain employs TRBV27 and TRBJ1-2; no clear D. The V end was cut by 4 bases, the J end by 8 bases, with 11 bases between. This CDR3 is built from 12 residues. Per the germline V gene, CDR1 is MNHEY and CDR2 is SMNVEV (reference sequence). CDR3 protein: CASSSAVGGYTF. In DNA, the CDR3 is TGTGCCAGCAGTTCAGCAGTTGGCGGCTACACCTTC.

CDR3 region: CASSLRWQLPYEQYF. CDR3 bases: TGTGCCAGCAGCCTAAGGTGGCAACTCCCCTACGAGCAGTACTTC. This chain connects TRBV28 to TRBJ2-7, with D uncertain. The CDR3 covers 15 residues. Trimming left V 6 bases short and J 2 bases short, with 17 bases between. Per germline, CDR1 MDHEN and CDR2 SYDVKM.

V is TRBV7-3 and J is TRBJ1-1; tentative D call: TRBD1 (5 bases). Trimming cost V 4 bases and J 2 bases, with 11 bases left between them. The CDR3 totals 14 residues. Germline V gene data show CDR1 as SGHTA and CDR2 as FQGTGA. Here the CDR3 reads CASSSGRLNTEAFF. In DNA, the CDR3 is TGTGCCAGCAGCTCGGGACGGCTAAACACTGAAGCTTTCTTT.

The chain recombines TRBV6-1 with TRBJ2-5, with TRBD2 matching over 11 bases. The V and J ends lost 6 bases and 4 bases, in that order; junction bases with no gene match: 7. The CDR3 is 15 amino acids. CDR1 MNHNS and CDR2 SASEGT come from the germline V gene. The CDR3 DNA reads as TGTGCCAGCAGCTATAGCGGGAGGGATTCAGAGACCCAGTACTTC. Protein: CASSYSGRDSETQYF.

V usage is TRBV28 and J usage is TRBJ2-5; 7 nucleotides line up with TRBD1. CDR1 is MDHEN, CDR2 SYDVKM, per germline. This CDR3 region has 14 residues. Trimming cost V 5 bases and J 11 bases; bases outside gene matches: 14. The CDR3 loop reads CASSPPLTQGKQYF. CDR3 bases: TGTGCCAGCAGTCCCCCACTCACACAGGGGAAGCAGTACTTC.

V gene TRBV2 combines with J gene TRBJ2-5; D unresolved. The J call may be in error: the DNA end matches TRBJ2-7 better. The germline V gene encodes CDR1 SNHLY and CDR2 FYNNEI. The CDR3 is made up of 15 amino acids. In nucleotides, the CDR3 is TGTGCCAGCAGTGAACAAGGCCTACCAAACTACGAGCAGTACTTC. It codes for CASSEQGLPNYEQYF.

V is TRBV10-3 and J is TRBJ1-1; 9 bases agree with TRBD1. J lost 5 bases, V lost 6 bases, and 13 bases had no gene match. The CDR3 is 16 amino acids. Germline lookup yields CDR1 ENHRY and CDR2 SYGVKD. The CDR3 spells CAIRKTGTGQDTEAFF. DNA for the CDR3: TGTGCCATCAGGAAAACCGGGACAGGGCAGGATACTGAAGCTTTCTTT.

The sample holds one count of this clone. The V and J genes are TRBV15 and TRBJ2-3; D is possibly TRBD2 (5 bases). Germline V CDR1 and CDR2: LNHNV, YYDKDF (reference sequence). The CDR3 consists of 17 residues. Trimming cost V 2 bases and J 0 bases, with 15 bases left between them. The CDR3 nucleotides are TGTGCCACCAGCAGACCCAGTACTAGAGTTAGCACAGATACGCAGTATTTT. The encoded protein is CATSRPSTRVSTDTQYF.